Listed here are 2 T cell receptor beta chains from one sample, sequenced in a study of cytomegalovirus exposure and HLA in healthy donors. PCR was performed using 60 Vbeta and 13 Jbeta primers. The repertoire was sequenced with immunoSEQ multiplex PCR; TCRdb's copy has only in-frame clones and lacks some. Among about 140,000 clones listed, 70% to 85% were seen once. Sequencing input: PBMCs. Receptor source: a man aged 25-40 years in good health and CMV-seropositive.

The CDR3 sequence is CASSTQKNTEAFF. DNA for the CDR3: TGTGCCAGCAGCACACAGAAAAACACTGAAGCTTTCTTT. This rearrangement joins TRBV7-2 to TRBJ1-1; D is undetermined. The germline V gene has CDR1 SGHTA and CDR2 FQGNSA. Trimming shortened V by 5 bases and J by 2 bases, and 9 bases separated the two germline ends. The CDR3 runs 13 residues.

The chain has TRBV7-9 and TRBJ1-1; perhaps TRBD1 as D (5 bases). Germline V gene data show CDR1 as SEHNR and CDR2 as FQNEAQ (reference sequence). The CDR3 has 15 amino acids. Trimming stripped 1 base from V and 4 bases from J, with 13 bases between. The chain's CDR3 is CASSLEPRARTEAFF. The CDR3 DNA follows: TGTGCCAGCAGCTTAGAACCCAGGGCCCGCACTGAAGCTTTCTTT.